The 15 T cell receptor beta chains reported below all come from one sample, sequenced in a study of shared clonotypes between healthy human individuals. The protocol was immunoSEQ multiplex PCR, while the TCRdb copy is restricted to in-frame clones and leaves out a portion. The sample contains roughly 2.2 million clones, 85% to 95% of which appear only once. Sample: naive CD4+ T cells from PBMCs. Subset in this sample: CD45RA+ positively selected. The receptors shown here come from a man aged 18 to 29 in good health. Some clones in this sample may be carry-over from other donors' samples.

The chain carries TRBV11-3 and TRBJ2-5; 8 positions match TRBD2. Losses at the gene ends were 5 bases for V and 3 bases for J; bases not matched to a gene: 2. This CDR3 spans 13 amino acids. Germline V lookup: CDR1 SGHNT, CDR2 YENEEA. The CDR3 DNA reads TGTGCCAGCAGCCCGGGGGGGAAAGAGACCCAGTACTTC. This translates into CASSPGGKETQYF.

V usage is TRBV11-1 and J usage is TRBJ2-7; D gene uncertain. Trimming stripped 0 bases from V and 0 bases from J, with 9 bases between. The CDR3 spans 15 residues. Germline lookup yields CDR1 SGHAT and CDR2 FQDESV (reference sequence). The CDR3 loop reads CASSLASGYSYEQYF. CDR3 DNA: TGTGCCAGCAGCTTAGCCTCCGGTTACTCCTACGAGCAGTACTTC.

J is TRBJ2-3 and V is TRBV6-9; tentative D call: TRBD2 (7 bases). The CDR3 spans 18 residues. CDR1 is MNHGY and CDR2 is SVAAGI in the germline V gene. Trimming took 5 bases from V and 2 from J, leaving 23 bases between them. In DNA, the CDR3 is TGTGCCAGCAGTGACCGAGGGGGAGCGGGACTTGCCACAGATACGCAGTATTTT. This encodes CASSDRGGAGLATDTQYF.

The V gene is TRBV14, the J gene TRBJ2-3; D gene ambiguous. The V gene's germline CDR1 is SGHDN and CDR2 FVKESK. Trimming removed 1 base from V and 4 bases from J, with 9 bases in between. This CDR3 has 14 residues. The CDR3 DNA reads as TGTGCCAGCAGCCAAGTGGGGAAACCAGATACGCAGTATTTT. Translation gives CASSQVGKPDTQYF. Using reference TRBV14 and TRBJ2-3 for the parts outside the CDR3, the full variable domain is EAGVTQFPSHSVIEKGQTVTLRCDPISGHDNLYWYRRVMGKEIKFLLHFVKESKQDESGMPNNRFLAERTGGTYSTLKVQPAELEDSGVYFCASSQVGKPDTQYFGPGTRLTVL.

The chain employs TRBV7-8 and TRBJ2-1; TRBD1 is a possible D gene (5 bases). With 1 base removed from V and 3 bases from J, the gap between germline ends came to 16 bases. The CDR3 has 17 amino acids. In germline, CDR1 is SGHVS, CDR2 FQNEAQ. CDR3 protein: CASSLGLGANSYNEQFF. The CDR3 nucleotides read TGTGCCAGCAGCTTAGGGCTTGGGGCCAATAGCTACAATGAGCAGTTCTTC.

The CDR3 DNA is TGTGCCATCAGTGACAGGGGTCGGGGGAACACTGAAGCTTTCTTT. Translated, it gives CAISDRGRGNTEAFF. The rearrangement uses TRBV10-3 and TRBJ1-1; tentatively, D is TRBD1 (6 bases). Germline V gene sequence: CDR1 ENHRY, CDR2 SYGVKD. There are 15 residues in the CDR3. Trimming took 3 bases from V and 1 from J, leaving 12 bases between them.

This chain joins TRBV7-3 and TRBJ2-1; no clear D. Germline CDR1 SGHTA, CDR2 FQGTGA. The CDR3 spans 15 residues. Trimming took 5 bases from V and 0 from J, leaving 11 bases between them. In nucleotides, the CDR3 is TGTGCCAGCAGCCTTGACTTGAGCTCCTACAATGAGCAGTTCTTC. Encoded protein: CASSLDLSSYNEQFF.

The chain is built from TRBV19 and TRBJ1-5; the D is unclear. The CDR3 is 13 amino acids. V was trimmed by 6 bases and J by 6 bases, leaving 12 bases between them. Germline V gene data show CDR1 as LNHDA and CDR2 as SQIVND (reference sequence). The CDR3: CASRTDGSQPQHF. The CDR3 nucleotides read TGTGCCAGTAGAACTGACGGTTCTCAGCCCCAGCATTTT.

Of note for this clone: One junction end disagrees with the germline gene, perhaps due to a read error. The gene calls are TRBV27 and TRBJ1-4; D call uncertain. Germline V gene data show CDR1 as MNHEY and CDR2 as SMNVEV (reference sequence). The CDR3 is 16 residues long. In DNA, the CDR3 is TGTGCCAGCAGGCGAACATCGGGGATTACTAACGAAAAACTGTTTTTT. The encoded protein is CASRRTSGITNEKLFF.

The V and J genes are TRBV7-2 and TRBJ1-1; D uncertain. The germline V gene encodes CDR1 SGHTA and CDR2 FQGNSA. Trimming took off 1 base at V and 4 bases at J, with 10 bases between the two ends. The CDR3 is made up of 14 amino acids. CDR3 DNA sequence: TGTGCCAGCAGCTTAGGCCTCTCTCGCACTGAAGCTTTCTTT. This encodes CASSLGLSRTEAFF.

CDR3 in amino acids: CASSQEVRGGPDTQYF. DNA for the CDR3: TGCGCCAGCAGCCAAGAAGTAAGAGGGGGCCCAGATACGCAGTATTTT. The gene calls are TRBV4-3 and TRBJ2-3; 7 nucleotides line up with TRBD1. The germline V gene has CDR1 LGHNA and CDR2 YSLEER. The trim removed 0 bases at V and 4 bases at J, leaving 7 bases unmatched. The CDR3 extends over 16 amino acids.

The CDR3 DNA sequence: TGTGCCAGCAGCTTGTTCCGGGGACATGGCTACACCTTC. As protein: CASSLFRGHGYTF. The genes are TRBV5-4 and TRBJ1-2, with a tentative D call TRBD1 (5 bases). This CDR3 comprises 13 residues. Germline V gene data show CDR1 as SGHNT and CDR2 as YYREEE (reference sequence). V lost 1 base to trimming and J lost 6 bases, with 10 bases between them.

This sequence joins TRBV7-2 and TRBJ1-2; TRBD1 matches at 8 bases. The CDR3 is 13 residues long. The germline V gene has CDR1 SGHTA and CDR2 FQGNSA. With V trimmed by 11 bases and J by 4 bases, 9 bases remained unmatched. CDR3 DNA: TGTGCCGGAGGACAGGGATCGAGCTATGGCTACACCTTC. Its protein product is CAGGQGSSYGYTF.

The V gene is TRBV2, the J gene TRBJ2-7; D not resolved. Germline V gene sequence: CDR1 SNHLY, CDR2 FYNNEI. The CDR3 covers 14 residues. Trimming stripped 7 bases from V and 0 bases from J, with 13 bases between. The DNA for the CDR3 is TGTGCCAGCACCTATTCTATAGGCTCCTACGAGCAGTACTTC. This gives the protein CASTYSIGSYEQYF.

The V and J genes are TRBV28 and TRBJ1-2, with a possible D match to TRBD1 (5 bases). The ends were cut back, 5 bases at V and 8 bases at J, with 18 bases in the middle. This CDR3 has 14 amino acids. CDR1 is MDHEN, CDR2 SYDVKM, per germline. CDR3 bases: TGTGCCAGCAGTAGTACAGGCCGGAGAGGGGGCTACACCTTC. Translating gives CASSSTGRRGGYTF.